This T cell receptor (beta chain) was profiled in a study of cytomegalovirus exposure and HLA in healthy donors. V lost 4 bases and J lost 1; bases outside the gene matches: 3. CDR3 size: 14 residues. The germline V gene has CDR1 SGHRS and CDR2 YFSETQ. To note about this clone: As yet, its antigen is unknown. This specimen includes other DNA sequences encoding the same CDR3.

Primers included in the PCR were 60 Vbeta and 13 Jbeta primers. The assay was immunoSEQ multiplex PCR, and TCRdb's table has in-frame clones only and misses some. The table records 85,000 to 120,000 clones, around 79% of them present only once. Study-wide points: Some TCR beta chains (164 of them) were listed as cytomegalovirus-associated. Across donors, most TCRs were seen rarely, yet some public ones were widespread. Later analysis identified several of the most significant clusters that appeared linked to common viral pathogens.

Source material: PBMCs. This TCR was sampled from a man in his 60s in good health and CMV-seronegative. The V gene is TRBV5-1, the J gene TRBJ2-5; 8 bases are a match to TRBD2. DNA of the CDR3: TGCGCCAGCAGCCCTGGACTAGCCCAAGAGACCCAGTACTTC. The encoded protein is CASSPGLAQETQYF.